Included here is one TCR beta chain sequence, with context. TCRdb reanalyzed the 5' RACE reads and collapses them to one entry per CDR3 protein, without DNA. The sample totals some 300,000 distinct CDR3 sequences. CDR3 length: 16 residues. Germline V gene lookup returns CDR1 LGHDT and CDR2 YNNKEL (reference sequence). The sample is drawn from a study of monozygotic twins with inflammatory bowel disease. The origin of this receptor is a human donor with ulcerative colitis or Crohn's disease, or a healthy co-twin of an affected twin (not recorded which). The sequencing sample was made of blood. The rearrangement joins TRBV3-1 to TRBJ2-7; the TCRdb D gene call, TRBD1, has no DNA to confirm it. This CDR3 reads CASSQEAPSVAYEQYF.